These 30 T cell receptor beta chains were sequenced from one sample in a study of control samples from healthy donors and cancer patients. Generated by immunoSEQ multiplex PCR, the TCRdb table keeps only in-frame clones and is missing some. The sample has 150,000 or so clones; over 85% are singletons. The specimen was blood. The receptors stem from a man in his late teens or twenties in good health.

This rearrangement joins TRBV7-8 to TRBJ2-6; D remains unclear. V dropped 2 bases and J dropped 4 bases, with 12 bases sitting between them. Germline-derived CDR1 and CDR2 are SGHVS and FQNEAQ. The CDR3 is 16 amino acids. CDR3 loop: CASSLKGVRGANVLTF. CDR3 DNA sequence: TGTGCCAGCAGCTTAAAGGGCGTGAGAGGGGCCAACGTCCTGACTTTC.

Comments on this clone: The same CDR3 can be traced to other DNA sequences in this sample. The CDR3 DNA follows: TGTGCCAGCAGCTCTGGCAATGAGCAGTTCTTC. It specifies CASSSGNEQFF. This chain uses TRBV6-5 with TRBJ2-1; no firm D call. The CDR3 consists of 11 residues. Trimming took off 6 bases at V and 6 bases at J, with 6 bases between the two ends. Per the germline V gene, CDR1 is MNHEY and CDR2 is SVGAGI.

This chain connects TRBV7-6 to TRBJ2-2; 8 bases fit TRBD2. The junction had 10 bases not matched to a gene; V was cut back by 8 bases and J by 8 bases. Germline V gene sequence: CDR1 SGHVS, CDR2 FNYEAQ. This CDR3 is 14 amino acids long. The CDR3 DNA is TGTGCCAGCGCCTCTTTAGCGGGATTTGGGGAGCTGTTTTTT. Protein product: CASASLAGFGELFF.

This chain connects TRBV28 to TRBJ2-7, with D possibly matching TRBD2 (6 bases). V dropped 4 bases and J dropped 2 bases, with 21 bases sitting between them. Germline lookup yields CDR1 MDHEN and CDR2 SYDVKM. CDR3 length equals 17 residues. The chain's CDR3 is CASSYPGTGRVAYEQYF. CDR3 sequence (DNA): TGTGCCAGCAGTTATCCGGGGACTGGTAGAGTTGCCTACGAGCAGTACTTC.

The chain employs TRBV6-5 and TRBJ1-1, with unresolved D. Germline V gene data show CDR1 as MNHEY and CDR2 as SVGAGI. The CDR3 totals 14 residues. Trimming shortened V by 2 bases and J by 1 base, and 8 bases separated the two germline ends. The DNA of the CDR3 is TGTGCCAGCAGTTACGGACTTCCGAACACTGAAGCTTTCTTT. Translated, it gives CASSYGLPNTEAFF.

The rearrangement uses TRBV7-9 and TRBJ2-7, with D hard to call. The CDR3 totals 12 residues. V was clipped by 4 bases and J by 3 bases, with 7 bases between them. Germline V gives CDR1 SEHNR, CDR2 FQNEAQ (reference sequence). CDR3 in DNA: TGTGCCAGCAGCTACCAGAGCTACGAGCAGTACTTC. Translated, it gives CASSYQSYEQYF. Complete variable domain (other parts from reference TRBV7-9 and TRBJ2-7): DTGVSQNPRHKITKRGQNVTFRCDPISEHNRLYWYRQTLGQGPEFLTYFQNEAQLEKSRLLSDRFSAERPKGSFSTLEIQRTEQGDSAMYLCASSYQSYEQYFGPGTRLTVT.

This chain connects TRBV5-1 to TRBJ2-1; TRBD2 matches at 7 bases. V trimming: 0 bases; J trimming: 9 bases; junction bases outside the gene matches: 6. The CDR3 contains 14 residues. CDR1 and CDR2 (germline): SGHRS, YFSETQ. CDR3 amino acids: CASSLATGRAEQFF. In nucleotides, the CDR3 is TGCGCCAGCAGCTTGGCCACGGGGAGGGCTGAGCAGTTCTTC. Variable domain in full (rest from reference TRBV5-1 and TRBJ2-1): KAGVTQTPRYLIKTRGQQVTLSCSPISGHRSVSWYQQTPGQGLQFLFEYFSETQRNKGNFPGRFSGRQFSNSRSEMNVSTLELGDSALYLCASSLATGRAEQFFGPGTRLTVL.

This chain connects TRBV4-2 to TRBJ2-7; 9 bases fit TRBD1. CDR1 is LGHNA, CDR2 YNFKEQ, per germline. J gave up 8 bases and V 1 base, and 12 bases lay outside the gene matches. The CDR3 has 16 residues. The CDR3 DNA is TGTGCCAGCAGCCAAGGTCGGACAGGGGAAAATTTTAAGCAGTACTTC. This gives the protein CASSQGRTGENFKQYF.

The chain couples TRBV28 to TRBJ2-7; D assignment may be TRBD1 or TRBD2 (5 bases each). CDR1 MDHEN and CDR2 SYDVKM come from the germline V gene. CDR3 size: 11 residues. Trimming removed 5 bases from V and 6 bases from J, with 8 bases in between. The CDR3 region has the DNA TGTGCCAGCAGTGGGGGATCCGAGCAGTACTTC. This codes for CASSGGSEQYF. The variable domain in full, completed from reference TRBV28 and TRBJ2-7, reads DVKVTQSSRYLVKRTGEKVFLECVQDMDHENMFWYRQDPGLGLRLIYFSYDVKMKEKGDIPEGYSVSREKKERFSLILESASTNQTSMYLCASSGGSEQYFGPGTRLTVT.

This clone was detected only once. This chain links TRBV11-2 with TRBJ2-7; either TRBD1 or TRBD2 may supply D (5 bases each). There are 15 residues in the CDR3. In germline, CDR1 is SGHAT, CDR2 FQNNGV. V lost 1 base and J 0 bases, leaving 10 bases between the germline ends. In nucleotides, the CDR3 is TGTGCCAGCAGCTTAGTGGGGCTAGCCTCCTACGAGCAGTACTTC. Its translation is CASSLVGLASYEQYF.

The chain uses TRBV5-1 and TRBJ2-5; D gene unclear. Trimming pared 8 bases from V and 0 bases from J, leaving 8 bases between. The CDR3 covers 12 residues. Germline CDR1 SGHRS, CDR2 YFSETQ. In DNA form, the CDR3 reads TGCGCCAGTTCCCGGGACCAAGAGACCCAGTACTTC. Its protein product is CASSRDQETQYF.

The chain combines TRBV12-3 or TRBV12-4 with TRBJ1-2; D is unresolved. The CDR3 sequence is 13 residues long. The V gene lost 0 bases and the J gene lost 2 bases, with 4 bases spanning the gap. CDR3 coding DNA: TGTGCCAGCAGTTTAGCGCTAAACTATGGCTACACCTTC. Its protein is CASSLALNYGYTF.

This clone was seen only once. This sequence joins TRBV28 and TRBJ2-2, with 8 bases matching TRBD1. Germline assignment: CDR1 MDHEN and CDR2 SYDVKM. This CDR3 spans 14 amino acids. With V trimmed by 6 bases and J by 3 bases, 3 bases remained unmatched. CDR3: CASRGDRYTGELFF. The CDR3 coding sequence is TGTGCCAGCAGGGGGGACAGGTACACCGGGGAGCTGTTTTTT.

The chain links TRBV28 to TRBJ1-4; a weak D match, TRBD1 (6 bases). V was pared by 6 bases and J by 8 bases, with 16 bases between. Germline lookup yields CDR1 MDHEN and CDR2 SYDVKM. The CDR3 is 14 amino acids. The chain's CDR3 is CASSLGGIKEKLFF. The CDR3 nucleotides are TGTGCCAGCAGCCTAGGGGGAATAAAAGAAAAACTGTTTTTT.

The V and J genes are TRBV19 and TRBJ1-5; possible D gene TRBD1, 5 bases. The CDR3 totals 15 residues. Germline CDR1 is LNHDA and CDR2 is SQIVND (reference sequence). V dropped 6 bases and J dropped 2 bases, with 14 bases sitting between them. CDR3 nucleotide sequence: TGTGCCAGTAGCCCCCGGGGGGAAGGCAATCAGCCCCAGCATTTT. This encodes CASSPRGEGNQPQHF.

This clone was seen once. V gene TRBV9 combines with J gene TRBJ1-1; D gene unclear. Trimming left V 3 bases short and J 4 bases short, with 7 bases between. CDR1 and CDR2 (germline): SGDLS, YYNGEE. CDR3 size: 12 residues. This CDR3 reads CASSGTSTEAFF. In DNA, the CDR3 is TGTGCCAGCAGCGGGACCTCCACTGAAGCTTTCTTT.

The gene calls are TRBV11-2 and TRBJ2-1; possibly TRBD1 for D (6 bases). Trimming took 5 bases from V and 4 from J, leaving 18 bases between them. There are 16 residues in the CDR3. The germline V gene encodes CDR1 SGHAT and CDR2 FQNNGV. Written as DNA, the CDR3 is TGTGCCAGCAGCCCCCTTGGGGACACGGCATACAATGAGCAGTTCTTC. This translates into CASSPLGDTAYNEQFF.

The genes are TRBV18 and TRBJ2-7; D possibly corresponds to TRBD1 (6 bases). The CDR3 sequence is 15 residues long. CDR1 and CDR2 (germline): KGHSH, LQKENI. V was cut by 3 bases and J by 1 base, with 13 bases left in between. This CDR3 reads CASSPGPDSSYEQYF. The CDR3 DNA is TGTGCCAGCTCACCGGGACCGGACAGTTCCTACGAGCAGTACTTC.

This chain connects TRBV4-3 to TRBJ2-3, with a possible D match to TRBD1 (5 bases). V was shortened by 0 bases and J by 0 bases, with 10 bases between the two germline ends. CDR1 and CDR2 (germline): LGHNA, YSLEER. The CDR3 length is 16 residues. The CDR3 DNA is TGCGCCAGCAGCCAAGATTGGGGCGGTAGCACAGATACGCAGTATTTT. It codes for CASSQDWGGSTDTQYF.

This clone was seen a few times. The rearrangement uses TRBV7-2 and TRBJ1-2, with TRBD1 as a possible D gene (6 bases). Germline lookup yields CDR1 SGHTA and CDR2 FQGNSA. The CDR3 has 14 residues. Trimming pared 4 bases from V and 3 bases from J, leaving 12 bases between. CDR3 sequence: CASSSMGAHYGYTF. The CDR3 DNA reads as TGTGCCAGCAGCTCAATGGGGGCGCACTATGGCTACACCTTC.

V and J are TRBV5-6 and TRBJ2-3; D tentatively reads TRBD1 or TRBD2 (5 bases each). This CDR3 has 15 amino acids. V lost 0 bases, J lost 0 bases, and 8 bases lay in between. Per the germline V gene, CDR1 is SGHDT and CDR2 is YYEEEE. DNA for the CDR3: TGTGCCAGCAGCTTGGCGGGGCTTAGCACAGATACGCAGTATTTT. It specifies CASSLAGLSTDTQYF.

A word on this clone: Other DNA sequences in the sample encode the same CDR3. V is TRBV30 and J is TRBJ1-1; D gene uncertain. Trimming cost V 3 bases and J 3 bases, with 11 bases left between them. The CDR3 loop spans 13 amino acids. CDR1 and CDR2 (germline): GTSNPN, SVGIG (reference sequence). CDR3 sequence reads: CAWRRQRYTEAFF. The CDR3 coding sequence is TGTGCCTGGAGACGGCAGCGTTACACTGAAGCTTTCTTT.

The V call is TRBV30, the J call TRBJ2-2; TRBD2 agrees at 10 bases. The CDR3 is 17 residues long. Germline CDR1 and CDR2: GTSNPN and SVGIG (reference sequence). J gave up 1 base and V 5 bases, and 10 bases lay outside the gene matches. CDR3 in amino acids: CAWAGVAGGVNTGELFF. DNA of the CDR3: TGTGCCTGGGCAGGAGTAGCGGGAGGTGTGAACACCGGGGAGCTGTTTTTT.

This clone is a singleton in its sample. V is TRBV18 and J is TRBJ2-3, with 11 bases aligning to TRBD2. Germline V gene lookup returns CDR1 KGHSH and CDR2 LQKENI. The CDR3 sequence is 16 residues long. After removal of 4 bases from V and 4 bases from J, the junction contained 7 bases not matched to a gene. CDR3 in DNA: TGTGCCAGCTCACGGTCCGGGACTAGCGGACCAGATACGCAGTATTTT. Its protein product is CASSRSGTSGPDTQYF.

This rearrangement joins TRBV5-1 to TRBJ2-7; 11 bases fit TRBD2. Germline values: CDR1 SGHRS, CDR2 YFSETQ. CDR3 length equals 17 residues. The junction had 13 bases not matched to a gene; V was cut back by 3 bases and J by 5 bases. In DNA, the CDR3 is TGCGCCAGCAGCTCCCTCAGGGTGACTAGCGGGAACGACGAGCAGTACTTC. As protein: CASSSLRVTSGNDEQYF.

The V gene is TRBV6-6, the J gene TRBJ2-1; D perhaps matches TRBD1 (6 bases). Germline V gene sequence: CDR1 MNHNY, CDR2 SVGAGI (reference sequence). V lost 8 bases to trimming and J lost 5 bases, with 13 bases between them. The CDR3 is 13 amino acids. CDR3 loop: CASSAGGDNEQFF. The CDR3 nucleotides are TGTGCCAGCTCTGCTGGGGGCGACAATGAGCAGTTCTTC.

This sequence joins TRBV18 and TRBJ1-5; the D is unclear. The CDR3 extends over 14 amino acids. Deletions cut 5 bases from V and 3 bases from J, with 11 bases between. The germline V gene has CDR1 KGHSH and CDR2 LQKENI. The CDR3 here is CASSKGLNNQPQHF. The DNA for the CDR3 is TGTGCCAGCTCAAAAGGACTGAACAATCAGCCCCAGCATTTT.

The chain couples TRBV4-2 to TRBJ2-7; 9 bases map to TRBD1. The CDR3 is 15 residues long. Germline V gives CDR1 LGHNA, CDR2 YNFKEQ. The V segment lost 1 base and the J segment 5 bases; nucleotides outside the gene matches: 6. The CDR3 sequence is CASSQGGQGVNEQYF. In DNA, the CDR3 is TGTGCCAGCAGCCAAGGGGGACAGGGCGTCAACGAGCAGTACTTC.

The V gene is TRBV5-5, the J gene TRBJ2-7, with D possibly matching TRBD2 (6 bases). The CDR3 is 15 amino acids. Germline values: CDR1 SGHKS, CDR2 YYEKEE (reference sequence). Trimming removed 0 bases at V and 4 bases at J, with 14 bases between. CDR3 in amino acids: CASSLGGGGVYEQYF. CDR3 coding DNA: TGTGCCAGCAGCTTGGGTGGTGGAGGGGTATACGAGCAGTACTTC. The entire variable domain, with the rest obtained from reference TRBV5-5 and TRBJ2-7, is as follows: DAGVTQSPTHLIKTRGQQVTLRCSPISGHKSVSWYQQVLGQGPQFIFQYYEKEERGRGNFPDRFSARQFPNYSSELNVNALLLGDSALYLCASSLGGGGVYEQYFGPGTRLTVT.

The V call is TRBV6-1, the J call TRBJ1-3, with no clear D. The length of the CDR3 is 16 residues. V was pared by 2 bases and J by 0 bases, with 11 bases between. Germline V CDR1 and CDR2: MNHNS, SASEGT. The CDR3 sequence is CASSEQGGFSGNTIYF. In DNA, the CDR3 is TGTGCCAGCAGTGAACAAGGCGGGTTCTCTGGAAACACCATATATTTT.